This T cell receptor beta chain was recorded in a study of cytomegalovirus exposure and HLA in healthy donors. Study-wide findings and caveats: Cytomegalovirus association was listed for 170 or so TCR beta chains.

Note on this clone: Its antigen is undetermined.

The PCR employed 60 Vbeta primers together with 13 Jbeta primers. Sequenced by immunoSEQ multiplex PCR; TCRdb stores in-frame clones only, minus some. Its table records 75,000 to 95,000 clones. From germline, CDR1 is MGHRA and CDR2 YSYEKL. V lost 4 bases and J lost 2; bases outside the gene matches: 10. The CDR3 totals 17 residues. This chain links TRBV4-1 with TRBJ2-3, with 9 bases fitting TRBD1. Sequenced material: PBMCs. This receptor was obtained from a man in his thirties or forties in good health and CMV-seronegative. The CDR3 here is CASSPRAGTGLTDTQYF. The CDR3 DNA follows: TGCGCCAGCAGCCCCCGGGCCGGGACAGGGCTCACAGATACGCAGTATTTT.